Included here is one T cell receptor (beta chain) sequence, with context. Its antigen remains unknown. The data were taken from a study of cytomegalovirus exposure and HLA in healthy donors. Notes on the study in general: Indistinguishability led to the exclusion of some V segments, TRBV6-2 and TRBV6-3 included.

The CDR3 spans 16 residues. Germline lookup yields CDR1 MNHEY and CDR2 SMNVEV (reference sequence). V lost 7 bases, J lost 4 bases, and 22 bases lay in between. The study ran its PCR with 60 Vbeta and 13 Jbeta primers. As originally analysed: Tens of millions of unique TCR beta chains, some 11 million shared, were counted in a later analysis. TCRdb's table, derived via immunoSEQ multiplex PCR, lists solely in-frame clones and lacks some. V, J and clone size reflect that table, while D and trimming were determined from the DNA. The repertoire holds around 40,000 clones, with 60% to 80% as singletons. The receptor comes from a man aged 25 to 45 in good health and CMV-seronegative. The chain uses TRBV27 and TRBJ1-2; a weak D match, TRBD1 (5 bases). Sequenced: PBMCs. CDR3 protein: CASTPFQGSGLYGYTF. The CDR3 DNA reads as TGTGCCAGCACCCCTTTTCAGGGATCAGGGCTCTATGGCTACACCTTC.